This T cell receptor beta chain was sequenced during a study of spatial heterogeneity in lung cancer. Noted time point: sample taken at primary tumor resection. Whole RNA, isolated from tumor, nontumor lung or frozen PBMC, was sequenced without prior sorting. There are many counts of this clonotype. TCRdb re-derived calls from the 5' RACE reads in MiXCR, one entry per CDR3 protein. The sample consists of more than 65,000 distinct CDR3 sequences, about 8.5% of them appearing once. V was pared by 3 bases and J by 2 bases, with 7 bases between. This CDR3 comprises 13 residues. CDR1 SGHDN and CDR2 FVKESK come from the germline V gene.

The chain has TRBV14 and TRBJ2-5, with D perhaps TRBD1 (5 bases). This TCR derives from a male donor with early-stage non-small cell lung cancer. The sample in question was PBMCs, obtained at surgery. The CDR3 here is CASSQNRQETQYF. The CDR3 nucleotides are TGTGCCAGCAGCCAGAACAGGCAAGAGACCCAGTACTTC.